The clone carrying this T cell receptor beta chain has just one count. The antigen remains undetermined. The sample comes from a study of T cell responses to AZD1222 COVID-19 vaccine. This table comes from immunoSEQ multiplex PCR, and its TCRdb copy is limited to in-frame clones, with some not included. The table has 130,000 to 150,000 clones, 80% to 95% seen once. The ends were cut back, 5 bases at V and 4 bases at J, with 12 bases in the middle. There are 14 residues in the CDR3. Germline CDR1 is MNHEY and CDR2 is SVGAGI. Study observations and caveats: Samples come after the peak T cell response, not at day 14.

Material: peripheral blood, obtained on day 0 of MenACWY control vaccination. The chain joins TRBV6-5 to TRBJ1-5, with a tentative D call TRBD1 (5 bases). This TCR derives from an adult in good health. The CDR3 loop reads CASSTGEGNQPQHF. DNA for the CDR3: TGTGCCAGCAGTACGGGGGAGGGGAATCAGCCCCAGCATTTT.